This record looks at one T cell receptor (beta chain) sequence and its context. Antigen unknown. Profiling relied on immunoSEQ multiplex PCR, and the TCRdb table lists in-frame clones only, not all of them. The data hold about 67,000 clones, with over 75% observed a single time. This sample was included in a study of a mutant IDH1 vaccine in newly diagnosed glioma. At the level of the study: Radiotherapy, temozolomide, or both had been given previously, and both were given to most.

The CDR3 is made up of 14 amino acids. Germline values: CDR1 LNHDA, CDR2 SQIVND (reference sequence). V was trimmed by 9 bases and J by 2 bases, leaving 14 bases between them. As to time point: week 23, last vaccination. Mutant IDH1 20-mer peptide, at 300 ug, made up each vaccine dose, with topical imiquimod. The genes are TRBV19 and TRBJ1-5; a weak D match, TRBD1 (6 bases). The receptor comes from a young man with glioma. Specimen: PBMCs, collected from a glioma patient whose treatment included an IDH1 peptide vaccine. The CDR3 reads CASTEQGGNQPQHF. In DNA, the CDR3 is TGTGCCAGCACTGAACAGGGAGGCAATCAGCCCCAGCATTTT.